A selection of T cell receptor beta chains follows, all from one sample in a study of beta chain features in type 1 diabetes. Profiled with immunoSEQ multiplex PCR; TCRdb holds only in-frame clones, not every one. The table includes around 180,000 clones, 6.5% to 9.5% detected once. The specimen sequenced was central memory CD4+ T cells from blood. The source of these receptors is a woman in her 40s with type 1 diabetes. Each CDR3 is given with its conserved first and last residue. A D gene is named only where the DNA matches it firmly. Clone sizes are given selectively: once, few, many, or a class where the clone is expanded.

v_call,clone_size,j_call,d_call,cdr3_aa,cdr3_nt
TRBV7-9,many,TRBJ2-7,NA,CASRTGSSSYEQYF,TGTGCCAGCAGAACAGGGTCGAGCTCCTACGAGCAGTACTTC
TRBV30,NA,TRBJ1-1,TRBD1,CAWRGTGWTEAFF,TGTGCCTGGAGGGGGACAGGGTGGACTGAAGCTTTCTTT
TRBV28,few,TRBJ2-3,NA,CASSLRLDTQYF,TGTGCCAGCAGTCTCAGGTTGGATACGCAGTATTTT
TRBV5-1,NA,TRBJ2-5,TRBD1,CASSLGTGGKETQYF,TGCGCCAGCAGCTTAGGCACAGGGGGCAAAGAGACCCAGTACTTC
TRBV10-3,NA,TRBJ2-5,TRBD1,CAISESGTEETQYF,TGTGCCATCAGTGAGTCCGGGACAGAAGAGACCCAGTACTTC
TRBV19,few,TRBJ1-5,NA,CASSVQAREGQPQHF,TGTGCCAGTAGCGTCCAAGCGCGGGAAGGACAGCCCCAGCATTTT
TRBV28,NA,TRBJ2-2,NA,CASISSRAGRGTGELFF,TGTGCCAGCATCTCCTCGAGGGCGGGAAGGGGCACCGGGGAGCTGTTTTTT
TRBV6-6,few,TRBJ2-5,NA,CASIPTGQETQYF,TGTGCCAGCATCCCAACAGGGCAAGAGACCCAGTACTTC
TRBV28,NA,TRBJ2-7,NA,CASSLAPYEQYF,TGTGCCAGCAGTTTAGCGCCCTACGAGCAGTACTTC
TRBV7-2,few,TRBJ1-2,TRBD1,CASSPGTEYGYTF,TGTGCCAGCAGCCCCGGGACAGAGTATGGCTACACCTTC
TRBV25-1,NA,TRBJ1-1,NA,CASSGSGGWGTEAFF,TGTGCCAGCAGTGGTTCGGGGGGGTGGGGCACTGAAGCTTTCTTT
TRBV27,NA,TRBJ1-2,TRBD1,CASSRGGTGYGYTF,TGTGCCAGCAGTCGGGGAGGGACAGGCTATGGCTACACCTTC
TRBV10-3,few,TRBJ2-7,NA,CAIRGTGSGYEQYF,TGTGCCATCAGGGGAACGGGTAGCGGTTACGAGCAGTACTTC
TRBV7-2,few,TRBJ1-2,TRBD1,CASSEGTGGVYGYTF,TGTGCCAGCAGCGAAGGGACAGGGGGCGTCTATGGCTACACCTTC
TRBV9,few,TRBJ1-1,TRBD1,CASGQGGRTEAFF,TGTGCCAGCGGACAGGGGGGGCGTACTGAAGCTTTCTTT
TRBV7-9,few,TRBJ1-1,NA,CASIKGVNTEAFF,TGTGCCAGCATTAAAGGGGTTAACACTGAAGCTTTCTTT
TRBV9,NA,TRBJ2-5,TRBD2,CASSVGTSGNQETQYF,TGTGCCAGCAGCGTTGGGACTAGCGGGAACCAAGAGACCCAGTACTTC
TRBV14,NA,TRBJ2-1,TRBD1,CASSQSTGGGPGEQFF,TGTGCCAGCAGCCAGTCGACAGGGGGCGGGCCGGGTGAGCAGTTCTTC
TRBV5-1,NA,TRBJ2-7,TRBD2,CASSFSGGDYEQYF,TGCGCCAGCAGCTTTAGCGGGGGGGACTACGAGCAGTACTTC
TRBV11-2,few,TRBJ2-1,TRBD2,CASSLMPLAGGYNEQFF,TGTGCCAGCAGCTTAATGCCCTTGGCGGGAGGCTACAATGAGCAGTTCTTC
TRBV23-1,many,TRBJ2-7,NA,CASRPGLEQYF,TGCGCCAGCAGGCCGGGACTCGAGCAGTACTTC
TRBV5-1,NA,TRBJ2-2,NA,CASSLAPGATGELFF,TGCGCCAGCAGCCTGGCCCCAGGGGCCACCGGGGAGCTGTTTTTT